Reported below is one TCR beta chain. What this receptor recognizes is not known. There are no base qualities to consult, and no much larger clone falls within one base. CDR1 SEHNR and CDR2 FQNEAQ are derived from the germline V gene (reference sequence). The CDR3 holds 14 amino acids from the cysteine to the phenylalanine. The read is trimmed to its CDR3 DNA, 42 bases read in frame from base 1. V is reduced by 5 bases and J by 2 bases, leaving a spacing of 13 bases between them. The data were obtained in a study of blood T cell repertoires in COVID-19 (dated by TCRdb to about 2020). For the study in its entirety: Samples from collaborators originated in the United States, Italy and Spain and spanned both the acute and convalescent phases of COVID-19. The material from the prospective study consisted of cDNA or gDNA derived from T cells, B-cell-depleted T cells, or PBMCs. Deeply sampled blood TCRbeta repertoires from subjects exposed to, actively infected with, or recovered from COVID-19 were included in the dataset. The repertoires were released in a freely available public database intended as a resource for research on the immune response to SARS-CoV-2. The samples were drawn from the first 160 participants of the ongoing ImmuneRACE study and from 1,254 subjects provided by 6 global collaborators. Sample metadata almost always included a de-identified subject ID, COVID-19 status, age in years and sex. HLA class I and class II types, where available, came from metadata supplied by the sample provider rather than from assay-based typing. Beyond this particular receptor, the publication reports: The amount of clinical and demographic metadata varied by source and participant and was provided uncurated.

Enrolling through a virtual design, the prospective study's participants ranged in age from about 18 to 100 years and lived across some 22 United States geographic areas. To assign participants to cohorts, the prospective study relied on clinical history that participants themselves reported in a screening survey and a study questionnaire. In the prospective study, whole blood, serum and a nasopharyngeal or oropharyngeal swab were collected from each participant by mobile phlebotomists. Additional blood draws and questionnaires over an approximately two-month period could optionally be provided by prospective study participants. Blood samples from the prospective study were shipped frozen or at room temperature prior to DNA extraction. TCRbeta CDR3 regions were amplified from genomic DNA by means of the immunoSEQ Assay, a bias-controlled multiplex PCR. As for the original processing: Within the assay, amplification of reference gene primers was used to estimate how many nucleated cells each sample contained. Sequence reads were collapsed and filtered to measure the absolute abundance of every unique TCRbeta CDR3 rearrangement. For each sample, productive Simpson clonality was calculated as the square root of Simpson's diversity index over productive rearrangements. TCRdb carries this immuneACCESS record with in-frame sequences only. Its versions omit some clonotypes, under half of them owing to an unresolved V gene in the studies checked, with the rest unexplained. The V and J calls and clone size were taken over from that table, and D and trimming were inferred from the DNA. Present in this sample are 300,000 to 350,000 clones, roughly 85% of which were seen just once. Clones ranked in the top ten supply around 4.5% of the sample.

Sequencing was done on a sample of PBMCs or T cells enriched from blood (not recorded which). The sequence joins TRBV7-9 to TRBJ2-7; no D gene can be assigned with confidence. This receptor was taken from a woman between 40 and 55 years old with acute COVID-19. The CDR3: CASSPRTKTYEQYF. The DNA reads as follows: TGTGCCAGCAGCCCGAGAACCAAGACCTACGAGCAGTACTTC. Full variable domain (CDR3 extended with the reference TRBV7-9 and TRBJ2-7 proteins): DTGVSQNPRHKITKRGQNVTFRCDPISEHNRLYWYRQTLGQGPEFLTYFQNEAQLEKSRLLSDRFSAERPKGSFSTLEIQRTEQGDSAMYLCASSPRTKTYEQYFGPGTRLTVT.